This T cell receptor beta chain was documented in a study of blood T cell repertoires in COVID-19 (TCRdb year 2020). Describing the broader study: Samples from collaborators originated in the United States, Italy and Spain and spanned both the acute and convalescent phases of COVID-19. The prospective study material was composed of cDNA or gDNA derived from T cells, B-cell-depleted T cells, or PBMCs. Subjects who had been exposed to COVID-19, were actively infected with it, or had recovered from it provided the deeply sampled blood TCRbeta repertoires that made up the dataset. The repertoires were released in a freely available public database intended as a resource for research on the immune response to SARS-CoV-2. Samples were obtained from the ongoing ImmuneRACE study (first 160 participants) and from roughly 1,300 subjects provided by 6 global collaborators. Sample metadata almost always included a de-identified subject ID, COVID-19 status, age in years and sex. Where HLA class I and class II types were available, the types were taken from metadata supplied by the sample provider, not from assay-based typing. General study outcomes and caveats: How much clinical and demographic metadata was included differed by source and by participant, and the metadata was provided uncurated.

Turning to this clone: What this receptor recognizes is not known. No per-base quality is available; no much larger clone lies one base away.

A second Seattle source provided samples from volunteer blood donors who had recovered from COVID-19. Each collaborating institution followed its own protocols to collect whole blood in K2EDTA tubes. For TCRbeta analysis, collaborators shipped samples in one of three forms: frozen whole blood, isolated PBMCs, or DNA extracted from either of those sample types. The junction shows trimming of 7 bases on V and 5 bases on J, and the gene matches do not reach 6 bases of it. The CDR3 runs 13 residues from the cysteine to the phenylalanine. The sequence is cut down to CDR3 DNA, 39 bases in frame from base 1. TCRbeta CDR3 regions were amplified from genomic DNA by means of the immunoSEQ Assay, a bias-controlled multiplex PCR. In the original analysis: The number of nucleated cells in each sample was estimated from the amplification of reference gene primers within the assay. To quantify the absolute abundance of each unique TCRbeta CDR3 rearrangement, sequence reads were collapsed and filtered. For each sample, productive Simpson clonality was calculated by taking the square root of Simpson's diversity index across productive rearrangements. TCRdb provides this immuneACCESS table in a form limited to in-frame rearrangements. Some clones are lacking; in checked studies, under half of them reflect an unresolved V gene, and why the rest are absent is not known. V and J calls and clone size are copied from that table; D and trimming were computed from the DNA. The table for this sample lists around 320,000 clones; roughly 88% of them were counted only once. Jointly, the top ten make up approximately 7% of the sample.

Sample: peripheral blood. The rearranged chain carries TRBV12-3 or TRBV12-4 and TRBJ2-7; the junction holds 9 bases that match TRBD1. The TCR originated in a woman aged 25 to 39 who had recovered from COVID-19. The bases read TGTGCCAGCAAACATAGACAGGGGGACGAGCAGTACTTC. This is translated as CASKHRQGDEQYF.